This entry is about one T cell receptor beta chain. Its specific antigen is unknown. One end of the junction varies from germline; a read error may be responsible. The treatment or condition label for this specimen denotes: live attenuated yellow fever vaccine strain. A standard Ficoll-Paque protocol was used to isolate PBMCs from peripheral blood. Dynabeads CD4 and CD8 positive selection kits were used to isolate the CD4 and CD8 T-cell fractions. RNA was extracted with TriZol from bulk PBMCs, CD4 and CD8 fractions, and dextramer-positive and dextramer-negative fractions. The sample comes from a study of T cells after yellow fever vaccination (dated by TCRdb to between 2018 and 2021). Some background on the complete study: The SMART-Seq v4 Ultra Low Input RNA kit was used to prepare libraries from fractions with low cell numbers. To track T-cell clones before and after primary and booster YFV17D yellow fever vaccination, bulk TCR alpha and beta repertoires were sequenced longitudinally. Two healthy male donors, one aged 18 to 30 and one aged 30 to 40 years, made up the cohort. Blood samples were taken at several timepoints before and after primary and secondary immunization, and bulk PBMC replicates and cell subsets were isolated.

CDR3 length: 14 amino acids, cysteine to phenylalanine. Just CDR3 DNA is preserved here, 42 bases in frame from base 1. Findings and caveats that apply to the study as a whole: The secondary T-cell response was weaker than the primary response but faster, peaking on day 5 instead of day 15. Most clones expanded after primary vaccination were re-detected after the booster (almost 98% of CD4 and 88% of CD8), suggesting broad memory maintenance. Because only a couple of donors were included in the study, the extent to which the findings can be generalized is limited. A small share of clonotypes was detected in both CD4 and CD8 compartments, with the overlap likely arising from convergent recombination. Because abundant contaminating clonotypes from the bulk population could be contained in FACS-sorted repertoires, computational filtering was required.

Synthesis of TCR cDNA relied on 5'RACE template switching, a step that introduced a universal primer site along with unique molecular identifiers. Priming of cDNA synthesis was performed from both the TCR alpha and TCR beta constant segments. Library amplification used two PCR steps, and the second PCR step added sample barcodes and sequencing adapters. Sequencing of libraries was done on Illumina HiSeq 2500 (2x100 bp) or NovaSeq (2x150 bp). For the original study's pipeline: Demultiplexing of reads and collapsing into UMI consensus sequences were performed with MIGEC, and V(D)J alignment was carried out with MiXCR. Using edgeR on replicate PBMC samples, clonotypes were called vaccine-responding if FDR was below 0.01 and the log2 fold change was above 5 up to day 15. Each bulk clonotype received a CD4 or CD8 identity based on whether the sequenced CD4 or CD8 repertoire contained that clonotype at higher abundance. In TCRdb, the public reads were trimmed at Q25 with fastp and aligned with MiXCR, with productive beta chains retained. Every distinct CDR3 protein forms one entry, paired with its most common genes and DNA. The V and J calls, along with clone size, are taken from TCRdb and not from the paper's own processing. The sample includes around 150,000 distinct CDR3 sequences, with 6% to 7.5% observed a single time. Approximately 2.5% of the sample goes to the ten largest clones.

The chain is encoded by TRBV12-3 or TRBV12-4 joined to TRBJ1-5; 8 of the junction bases match TRBD1. The receptor was derived from a man between 18 and 29 years old who received the YFV17D yellow fever vaccine. The starting material was CD4+ T cells sorted from PBMCs, obtained 4 to 6 days after the first yellow fever vaccination. The DNA sequence is as follows: TGTGCCAGCAGTCTACAGGGGGGGGATCAGCCCAAGCATTTT. Its translation is CASSLQGGDQPKHF.